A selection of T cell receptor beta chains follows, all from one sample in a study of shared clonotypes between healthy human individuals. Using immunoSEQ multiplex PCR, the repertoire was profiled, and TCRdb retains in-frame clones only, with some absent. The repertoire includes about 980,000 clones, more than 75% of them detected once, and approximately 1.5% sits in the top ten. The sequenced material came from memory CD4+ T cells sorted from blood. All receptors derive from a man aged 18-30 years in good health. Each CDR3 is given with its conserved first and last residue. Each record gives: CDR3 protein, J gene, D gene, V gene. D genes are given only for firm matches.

CDR3 protein: CASNPRSANSYEQYF
J gene: TRBJ2-7
D gene: .
V gene: TRBV6-5

CDR3 protein: CASRWQVLGEKLFF
J gene: TRBJ1-4
D gene: .
V gene: TRBV2

CDR3 protein: CASSQVRGNQPQHF
J gene: TRBJ1-5
D gene: .
V gene: TRBV4-1

CDR3 protein: CASILGGGPLHEQYF
J gene: TRBJ2-7
D gene: TRBD2
V gene: TRBV5-6

CDR3 protein: CASETGIYGAFF
J gene: TRBJ1-1
D gene: TRBD1
V gene: TRBV30

CDR3 protein: CASSDDKGYGYTF
J gene: TRBJ1-2
D gene: .
V gene: TRBV2

CDR3 protein: CATSHWGQSYEQYF
J gene: TRBJ2-7
D gene: TRBD1
V gene: TRBV15

CDR3 protein: CASSPPFRQGGINEQFF
J gene: TRBJ2-1
D gene: TRBD2
V gene: TRBV18

CDR3 protein: CASSNQVSYGYTF
J gene: TRBJ1-2
D gene: .
V gene: TRBV6-6

CDR3 protein: CASSLGKGGEKLFF
J gene: TRBJ1-4
D gene: .
V gene: TRBV7-8

CDR3 protein: CASSQPLRKDGYTF
J gene: TRBJ1-2
D gene: .
V gene: TRBV4-1

CDR3 protein: CAWSVGGGLYF
J gene: TRBJ2-7
D gene: .
V gene: TRBV30

CDR3 protein: CASRYLPQNTEAFF
J gene: TRBJ1-1
D gene: .
V gene: TRBV6-6

CDR3 protein: CASSPWGPNTEAFF
J gene: TRBJ1-1
D gene: .
V gene: TRBV18

CDR3 protein: CASSVTGGGYTF
J gene: TRBJ1-2
D gene: TRBD1
V gene: TRBV6-5

CDR3 protein: CASGHLNEKLFF
J gene: TRBJ1-4
D gene: .
V gene: TRBV11-2

CDR3 protein: CSVGFGGSPLHF
J gene: TRBJ1-6
D gene: .
V gene: TRBV29-1

CDR3 protein: CASSVGLNTDTQYF
J gene: TRBJ2-3
D gene: .
V gene: TRBV6-1

CDR3 protein: CASSLGLAGEQYF
J gene: TRBJ2-7
D gene: TRBD2
V gene: TRBV7-2

CDR3 protein: CASRGDGGDNQPQHF
J gene: TRBJ1-5
D gene: .
V gene: TRBV10-2

CDR3 protein: CASSLGLRQKTYEQYF
J gene: TRBJ2-7
D gene: .
V gene: TRBV13

CDR3 protein: CASSSEQGAKNEQYF
J gene: TRBJ2-7
D gene: TRBD1
V gene: TRBV5-1

CDR3 protein: CAWTSPQGSYYGYTF
J gene: TRBJ1-2
D gene: .
V gene: TRBV30

CDR3 protein: CASMDWGGQDTIYF
J gene: TRBJ1-3
D gene: .
V gene: TRBV6-1

CDR3 protein: CASSYPGQGHQPQHF
J gene: TRBJ1-5
D gene: TRBD1
V gene: TRBV11-3

CDR3 protein: CASSRKWGEEEKLFF
J gene: TRBJ1-4
D gene: .
V gene: TRBV9

CDR3 protein: CASSEGRQNSPLHF
J gene: TRBJ1-6
D gene: .
V gene: TRBV6-1

CDR3 protein: CASSSGDRDHQPQHF
J gene: TRBJ1-5
D gene: TRBD1
V gene: TRBV7-9

CDR3 protein: CATSRDQVQGGSYEQYF
J gene: TRBJ2-7
D gene: .
V gene: TRBV15

CDR3 protein: CASSLDQGYGYTF
J gene: TRBJ1-2
D gene: .
V gene: TRBV5-1

CDR3 protein: CASITGGTEAFF
J gene: TRBJ1-1
D gene: .
V gene: TRBV6-6

CDR3 protein: CASSFEGLGETQYF
J gene: TRBJ2-5
D gene: .
V gene: TRBV7-9

CDR3 protein: CASRIPSSYGYTF
J gene: TRBJ1-2
D gene: .
V gene: TRBV6-5

CDR3 protein: CASRPLNLLVYEQYF
J gene: TRBJ2-7
D gene: .
V gene: TRBV7-8

CDR3 protein: CATSFKISGSAETQYF
J gene: TRBJ2-5
D gene: .
V gene: TRBV15

CDR3 protein: CASYPGGNYGYTF
J gene: TRBJ1-2
D gene: TRBD1
V gene: TRBV10-3

CDR3 protein: CAFDGDNQPQHF
J gene: TRBJ1-5
D gene: .
V gene: TRBV30

CDR3 protein: CASSLDGLVRNEQFF
J gene: TRBJ2-1
D gene: TRBD2
V gene: TRBV5-1

CDR3 protein: CASSLGDFNQPQHF
J gene: TRBJ1-5
D gene: .
V gene: TRBV5-1

CDR3 protein: CASSLATGGYNEQFF
J gene: TRBJ2-1
D gene: .
V gene: TRBV7-2